These 8 T cell receptor beta chains originate from one sample sequenced in a study of somatic mutations in cytotoxic T cells in rheumatoid arthritis (dated by TCRdb to about 2017). The method was the immunoSEQ multiplex PCR assay. TCRdb mirrors the immuneACCESS table, restricted to in-frame sequences. Some clones are absent from its copies; in checked studies, under half trace to an unresolved V gene, and the reason for the others is unknown. This sample lists over 15,000 clones; 75% to 85% were detected once. The ten most abundant clones make up about an eighth of the sample. Sequencing was performed on CD8+ T cells sorted from blood. The receptor set was obtained from an adult with rheumatoid arthritis.

This clone was counted only a few times. The V gene is TRBV30, the J gene TRBJ1-2; TRBD1 is a possible D gene (6 bases). CDR1 and CDR2 (germline): GTSNPN, SVGIG (reference sequence). Between the trimmed V and J ends, which lost 4 bases and 4 bases, there was a span of 16 bases. This CDR3 is built from 14 residues. CDR3 loop: CAWKQGWLGYGYTF. CDR3 nucleotide sequence: TGTGCCTGGAAGCAGGGGTGGCTAGGCTATGGCTACACCTTC.

The chain is built from TRBV30 and TRBJ1-2; 8 bases match TRBD1. CDR1 GTSNPN and CDR2 SVGIG come from the germline V gene (reference sequence). Trimming cost V 1 base and J 8 bases; bases outside gene matches: 3. The CDR3 is 12 amino acids. CDR3 region: CAWSETGEGYTF. CDR3 nucleotides: TGTGCCTGGAGTGAGACAGGGGAGGGCTACACCTTC.

Sample share makes this clone large. The V call is TRBV27, the J call TRBJ1-2, with a tentative D call TRBD1 (6 bases). Trimming stripped 5 bases from V and 6 bases from J, with 10 bases between. The CDR3 totals 12 residues. CDR1 is MNHEY, CDR2 SMNVEV, per germline (reference sequence). The CDR3 bases are TGTGCCAGCAGTACAGGGTTGGATGGCTACACCTTC. The encoded protein is CASSTGLDGYTF.

In this sample, this clone turned up a few times. The CDR3 protein is CASSSRPAYEQYF. The DNA of the CDR3 is TGTGCCAGCAGTTCTCGACCAGCCTACGAGCAGTACTTC. The J gene is TRBJ2-7, the V gene TRBV27; no firm D call. Germline V lookup: CDR1 MNHEY, CDR2 SMNVEV (reference sequence). V lost 4 bases, J lost 2 bases, and 9 bases lay in between. This CDR3 comprises 13 residues.

V and J are TRBV7-8 and TRBJ2-3; 15 bases match TRBD2. Per the germline V gene, CDR1 is SGHVS and CDR2 is FQNEAQ. The CDR3 extends over 18 amino acids. Germline trimming cut 4 bases from V and 2 bases from J; bases unmatched to any gene: 7. This chain's CDR3 is CASSWPGLAGGSTDTQYF. The CDR3 DNA reads as TGTGCCAGCAGCTGGCCGGGACTAGCGGGGGGCTCCACAGATACGCAGTATTTT.

This chain joins TRBV4-3 and TRBJ1-2, with TRBD1 matching over 9 bases. The CDR3 has 16 amino acids. CDR1 is LGHNA and CDR2 is YSLEER in the germline V gene. V lost 0 bases, J lost 4 bases, and 6 bases stayed unmatched. The CDR3 DNA reads as TGCGCCAGCAGCCAAGACGGGACAGGGAGGCTCTATGGCTACACCTTC. Protein product: CASSQDGTGRLYGYTF.

The gene calls are TRBV15 and TRBJ1-5; D not certain. CDR1 is LNHNV and CDR2 is YYDKDF in the germline V gene (reference sequence). V was clipped by 0 bases and J by 6 bases, with 9 bases between them. This CDR3 has 14 residues. In DNA, the CDR3 is TGTGCCACCAGCAGAGATCAGAGCGGTCAGCCCCAGCATTTT. Protein product: CATSRDQSGQPQHF.

J is TRBJ1-2 and V is TRBV20-1; tentative D call: TRBD1 (5 bases). The germline V gene has CDR1 DFQATT and CDR2 SNEGSKA (reference sequence). This CDR3 is built from 9 residues. DNA for the CDR3: TGCAGCCCGGGACCTTTAAGCACCTTC. It is translated as CSPGPLSTF.